This T cell receptor beta chain was profiled in a study of T cells in Graves' hyperthyroidism and ophthalmopathy. Study-wide points: Most expanded thyroid clonotypes above 0.001 also appeared in blood. Ophthalmopathy prediction by the model preceded onset by a median about 6 months.

Concerning this clonotype: Its cognate antigen is unknown.

Per the germline V gene, CDR1 is KGHSH and CDR2 is LQKENI. V lost 0 bases and J lost 8, with 10 bases in between. The CDR3 is 13 amino acids. The study excluded patients with uncontrolled infection, other autoimmune disease, pregnancy or lactation. Fresh peripheral blood, roughly 10 ml of it, supplied the PBMCs. RNA transcripts yielded amplified TCR beta CDR3 regions. Initially, a first-round RT-PCR of the TCR CDR3 employed the HTBI primer set. TCRdb independently ran MiXCR on the multiplex PCR reads; one entry per CDR3 protein. The sample lists a few hundred thousand distinct CDR3 sequences; around 20% were seen once.

Sequences were obtained from blood. The chain carries TRBV18 and TRBJ1-2, with D tentatively TRBD1 (6 bases). The source of this sequence is a man between 18 and 35 years old with Graves' ophthalmopathy. The CDR3: CASSPPGQAGYTF. In DNA, the CDR3 is TGTGCCAGCTCACCACCGGGACAAGCCGGCTACACCTTC.